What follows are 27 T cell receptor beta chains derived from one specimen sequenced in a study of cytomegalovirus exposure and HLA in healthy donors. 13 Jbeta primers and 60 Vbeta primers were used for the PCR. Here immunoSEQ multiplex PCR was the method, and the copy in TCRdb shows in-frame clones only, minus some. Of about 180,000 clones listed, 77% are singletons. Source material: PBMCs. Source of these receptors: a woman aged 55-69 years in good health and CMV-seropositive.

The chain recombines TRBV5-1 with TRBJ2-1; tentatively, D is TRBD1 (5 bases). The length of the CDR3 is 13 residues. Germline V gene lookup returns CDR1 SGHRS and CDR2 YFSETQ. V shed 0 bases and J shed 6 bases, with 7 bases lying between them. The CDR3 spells CASSLGDSNEQFF. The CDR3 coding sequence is TGCGCCAGCAGCTTGGGAGACAGCAATGAGCAGTTCTTC.

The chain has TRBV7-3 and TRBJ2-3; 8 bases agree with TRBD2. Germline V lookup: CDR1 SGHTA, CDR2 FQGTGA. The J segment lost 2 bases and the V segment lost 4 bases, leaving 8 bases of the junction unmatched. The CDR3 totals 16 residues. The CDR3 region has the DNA TGTGCCAGCAGCTCGGGGACTAGTGAATTCACAGATACGCAGTATTTT. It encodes CASSSGTSEFTDTQYF.

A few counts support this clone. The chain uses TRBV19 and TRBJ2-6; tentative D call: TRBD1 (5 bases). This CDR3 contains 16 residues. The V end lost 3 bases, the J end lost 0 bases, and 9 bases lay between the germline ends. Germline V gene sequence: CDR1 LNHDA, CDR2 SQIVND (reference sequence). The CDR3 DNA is TGTGCCAGTAGTATGGGTAGGGGCTCTGGGGCCAACGTCCTGACTTTC. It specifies CASSMGRGSGANVLTF. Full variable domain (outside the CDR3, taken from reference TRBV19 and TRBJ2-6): DGGITQSPKYLFRKEGQNVTLSCEQNLNHDAMYWYRQDPGQGLRLIYYSQIVNDFQKGDIAEGYSVSREKKESFPLTVTSAQKNPTAFYLCASSMGRGSGANVLTFGAGSRLTVL.

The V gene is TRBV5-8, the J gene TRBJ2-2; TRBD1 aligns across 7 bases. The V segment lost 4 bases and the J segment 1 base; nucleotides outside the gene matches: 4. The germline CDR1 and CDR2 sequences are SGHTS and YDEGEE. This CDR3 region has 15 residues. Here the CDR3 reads CASSPRDRNTGELFF. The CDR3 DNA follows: TGTGCCAGCAGCCCCCGGGACAGGAACACCGGGGAGCTGTTTTTT. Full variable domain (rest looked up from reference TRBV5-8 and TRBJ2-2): EAGVTQSPTHLIKTRGQQATLRCSPISGHTSVYWYQQALGLGLQFLLWYDEGEERNRGNFPPRFSGRQFPNYSSELNVNALELEDSALYLCASSPRDRNTGELFFGEGSRLTVL.

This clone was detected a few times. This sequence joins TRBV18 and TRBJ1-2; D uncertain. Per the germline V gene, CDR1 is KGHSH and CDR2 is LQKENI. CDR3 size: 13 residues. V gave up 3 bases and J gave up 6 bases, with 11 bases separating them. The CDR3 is CASSPLQEDGYTF. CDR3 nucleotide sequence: TGTGCCAGCTCACCCCTCCAGGAAGATGGCTACACCTTC.

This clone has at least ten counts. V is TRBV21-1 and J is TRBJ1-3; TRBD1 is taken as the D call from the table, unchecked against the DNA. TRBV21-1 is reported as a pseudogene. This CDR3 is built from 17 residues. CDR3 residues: CASSKVEIRVGRNTIYF. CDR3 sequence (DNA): TGTGCCAGCAGCAAAGTGGAGATCAGGGTGGGGAGAAACACCATATATTTT.

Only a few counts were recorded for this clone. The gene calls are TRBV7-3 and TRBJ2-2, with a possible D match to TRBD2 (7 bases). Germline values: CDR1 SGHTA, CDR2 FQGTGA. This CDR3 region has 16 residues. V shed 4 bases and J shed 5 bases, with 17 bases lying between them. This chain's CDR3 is CASSSISGGRTGELFF. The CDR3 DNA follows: TGTGCCAGCAGCTCAATATCGGGGGGCCGGACCGGGGAGCTGTTTTTT.

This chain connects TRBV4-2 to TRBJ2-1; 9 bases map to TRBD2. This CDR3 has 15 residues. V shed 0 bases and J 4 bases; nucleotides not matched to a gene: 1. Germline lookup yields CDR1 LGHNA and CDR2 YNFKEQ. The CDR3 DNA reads TGTGCCAGCAGCCAAGAACTAGCGGGTTACAATGAGCAGTTCTTC. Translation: CASSQELAGYNEQFF.

CDR3 region: CASSTEGARGYNEQFF. The CDR3 coding sequence is TGTGCCAGCAGCACCGAGGGGGCGAGGGGGTACAATGAGCAGTTCTTC. The rearrangement uses TRBV7-9 and TRBJ2-1; 7 positions match TRBD1. This CDR3 has 16 amino acids. Germline CDR1 reads SEHNR; CDR2 reads FQNEAQ (reference sequence). V shed 5 bases and J 4 bases; nucleotides not matched to a gene: 11.

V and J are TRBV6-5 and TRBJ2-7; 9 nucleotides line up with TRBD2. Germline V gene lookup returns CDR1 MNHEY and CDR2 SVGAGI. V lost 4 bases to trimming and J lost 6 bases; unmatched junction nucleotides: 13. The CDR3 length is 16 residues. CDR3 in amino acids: CASSFFSGGGASEQYF. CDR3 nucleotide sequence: TGTGCCAGCAGTTTTTTTTCGGGCGGGGGGGCAAGCGAGCAGTACTTC.

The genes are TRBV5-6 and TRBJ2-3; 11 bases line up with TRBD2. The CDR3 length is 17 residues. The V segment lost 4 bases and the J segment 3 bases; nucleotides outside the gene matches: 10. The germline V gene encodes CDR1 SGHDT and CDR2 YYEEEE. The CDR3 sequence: CASSISGGGMSTDTQYF. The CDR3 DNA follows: TGTGCCAGCAGCATTAGCGGGGGGGGTATGTCGACAGATACGCAGTATTTT.

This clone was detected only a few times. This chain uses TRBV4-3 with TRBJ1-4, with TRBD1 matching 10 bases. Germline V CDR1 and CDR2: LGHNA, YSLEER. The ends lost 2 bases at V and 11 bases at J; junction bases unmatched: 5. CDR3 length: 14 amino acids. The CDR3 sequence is CASSQSGTGDKLFF. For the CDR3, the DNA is TGCGCCAGCAGCCAATCCGGGACAGGGGATAAACTGTTTTTT.

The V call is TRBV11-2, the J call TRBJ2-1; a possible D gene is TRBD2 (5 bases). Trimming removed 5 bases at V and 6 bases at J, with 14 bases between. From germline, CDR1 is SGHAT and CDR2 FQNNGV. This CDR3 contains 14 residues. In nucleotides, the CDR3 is TGTGCCAGCAGCCCTTTTCAGCGGAGCAATGAGCAGTTCTTC. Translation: CASSPFQRSNEQFF.

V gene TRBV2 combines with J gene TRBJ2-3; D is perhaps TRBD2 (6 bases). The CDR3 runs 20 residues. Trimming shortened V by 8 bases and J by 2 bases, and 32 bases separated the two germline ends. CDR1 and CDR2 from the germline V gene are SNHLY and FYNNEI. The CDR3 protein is CASVGARVGNSRDSTDTQYF. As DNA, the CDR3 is TGTGCCAGCGTCGGGGCGAGGGTGGGGAATTCCCGGGACTCCACAGATACGCAGTATTTT.

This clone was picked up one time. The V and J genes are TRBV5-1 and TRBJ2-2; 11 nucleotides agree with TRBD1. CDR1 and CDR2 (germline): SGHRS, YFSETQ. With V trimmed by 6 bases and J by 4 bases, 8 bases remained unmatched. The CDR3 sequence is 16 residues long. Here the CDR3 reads CASNLPGQGGTGELFF. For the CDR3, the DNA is TGCGCCAGCAACCTACCGGGACAGGGGGGCACCGGGGAGCTGTTTTTT.

As DNA, the CDR3 is TGTGCCAGCAGTCCCCCCCGACAGGGCCTGTACGGGGAGCTGTTTTTT. It specifies CASSPPRQGLYGELFF. The rearrangement joins TRBV27 to TRBJ2-2; 7 bases agree with TRBD1. Germline CDR1 is MNHEY and CDR2 is SMNVEV (reference sequence). After removal of 5 bases from V and 7 bases from J, the junction contained 13 bases not matched to a gene. The CDR3 extends over 16 amino acids.

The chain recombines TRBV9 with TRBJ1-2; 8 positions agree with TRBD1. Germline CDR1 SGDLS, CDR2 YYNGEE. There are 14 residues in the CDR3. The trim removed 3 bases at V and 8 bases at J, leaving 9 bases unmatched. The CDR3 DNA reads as TGTGCCAGCAGCGCGGGACAGGTTGGAGGGGGCTACACCTTC. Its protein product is CASSAGQVGGGYTF.

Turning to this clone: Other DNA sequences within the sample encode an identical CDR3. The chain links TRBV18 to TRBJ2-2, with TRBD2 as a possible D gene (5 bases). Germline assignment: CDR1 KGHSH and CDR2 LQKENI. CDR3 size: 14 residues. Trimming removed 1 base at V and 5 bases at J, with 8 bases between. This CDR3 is CASSPREGTGELFF. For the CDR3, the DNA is TGTGCCAGCTCACCACGAGAGGGAACCGGGGAGCTGTTTTTT.

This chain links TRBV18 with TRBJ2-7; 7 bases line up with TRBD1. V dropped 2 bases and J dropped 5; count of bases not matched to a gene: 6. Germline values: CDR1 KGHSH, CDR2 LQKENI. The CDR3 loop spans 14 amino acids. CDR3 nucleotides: TGTGCCAGCTCACCAGACCTTGGGACAGACGAGCAGTACTTC. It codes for CASSPDLGTDEQYF.

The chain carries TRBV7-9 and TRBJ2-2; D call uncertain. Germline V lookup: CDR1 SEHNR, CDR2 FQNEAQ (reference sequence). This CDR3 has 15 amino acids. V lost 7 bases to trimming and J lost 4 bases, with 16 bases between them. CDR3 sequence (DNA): TGTGCCAGCATCACCCCGGCAGGATCCACCGGGGAGCTGTTTTTT. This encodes CASITPAGSTGELFF.

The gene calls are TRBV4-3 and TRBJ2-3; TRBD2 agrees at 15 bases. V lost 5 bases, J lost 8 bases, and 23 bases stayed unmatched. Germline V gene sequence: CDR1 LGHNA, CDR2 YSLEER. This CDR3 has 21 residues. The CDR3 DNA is TGCGCCAGCAGCAACCCGGGACTAGCGGGGGGCGATGGAGCCCCGCCAGGTACGCAGTATTTT. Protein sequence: CASSNPGLAGGDGAPPGTQYF.

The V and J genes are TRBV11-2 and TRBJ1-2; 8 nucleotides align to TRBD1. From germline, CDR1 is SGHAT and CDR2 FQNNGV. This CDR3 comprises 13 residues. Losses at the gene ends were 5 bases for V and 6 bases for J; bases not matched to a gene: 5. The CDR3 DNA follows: TGTGCCAGCAGCGCGGACAGGGTCCATGGCTACACCTTC. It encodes CASSADRVHGYTF.

The CDR3 bases are TGTGCCAGCAGCTTAGGAGACAGGGGAAGCACTGAAGCTTTCTTT. This translates into CASSLGDRGSTEAFF. This chain joins TRBV13 and TRBJ1-1; TRBD1 agrees at 8 bases. Trimming took 0 bases from V and 4 from J; bases not matched to a gene: 4. This CDR3 is 15 amino acids long. CDR1 PRHDT and CDR2 FYEKMQ come from the germline V gene (reference sequence).

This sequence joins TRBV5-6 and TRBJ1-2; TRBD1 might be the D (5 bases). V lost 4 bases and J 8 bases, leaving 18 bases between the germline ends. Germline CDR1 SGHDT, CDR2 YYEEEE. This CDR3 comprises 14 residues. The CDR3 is CASSLPLGGSGYTF. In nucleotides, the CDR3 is TGTGCCAGCAGCCTCCCCTTGGGGGGGAGCGGCTACACCTTC.

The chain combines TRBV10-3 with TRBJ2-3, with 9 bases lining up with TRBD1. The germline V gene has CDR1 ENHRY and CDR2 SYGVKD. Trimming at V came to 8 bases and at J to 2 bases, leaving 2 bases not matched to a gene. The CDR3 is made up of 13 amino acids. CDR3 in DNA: TGTGCCATCGGGACAGGGACCACAGATACGCAGTATTTT. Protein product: CAIGTGTTDTQYF.

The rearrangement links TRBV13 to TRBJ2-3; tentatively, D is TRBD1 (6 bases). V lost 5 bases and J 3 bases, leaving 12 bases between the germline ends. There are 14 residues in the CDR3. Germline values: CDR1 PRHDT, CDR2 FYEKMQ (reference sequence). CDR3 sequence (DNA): TGTGCCAGCAGCCCCCAGGGGATGACAGATACGCAGTATTTT. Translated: CASSPQGMTDTQYF.

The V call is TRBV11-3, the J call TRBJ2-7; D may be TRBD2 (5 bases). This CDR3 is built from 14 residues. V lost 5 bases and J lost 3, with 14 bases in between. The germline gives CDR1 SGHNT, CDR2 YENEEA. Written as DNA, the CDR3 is TGTGCCAGCAGCCCCAGTAGCGCAATCTACGAGCAGTACTTC. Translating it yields CASSPSSAIYEQYF.